A single sample gave rise to the 29 T cell receptor beta chains below, sequenced in a study of blood T cell repertoires in COVID-19. Clones were sequenced by immunoSEQ multiplex PCR, and TCRdb holds only the in-frame ones, with some missing. The repertoire holds 310,000 or so clones, with 85% to 90% as singletons. The sample comprised peripheral blood. Source of these receptors: a woman under 40 with COVID-19, enrolled during active disease.

The chain employs TRBV2 and TRBJ1-5; the D is unclear. The V end lost 6 bases, the J end lost 7 bases, and 10 bases lay between the germline ends. There are 12 residues in the CDR3. The germline CDR1 and CDR2 sequences are SNHLY and FYNNEI. For the CDR3, the DNA is TGTGCCAGCAGGGGCCATGGACAGCCCCAGCATTTT. Its protein is CASRGHGQPQHF.

The chain joins TRBV2 to TRBJ1-1, with TRBD1 identical over 8 bases. Germline-derived CDR1 and CDR2 are SNHLY and FYNNEI. CDR3 length: 15 amino acids. Losses at the gene ends were 6 bases for V and 4 bases for J; bases not matched to a gene: 10. In DNA form, the CDR3 reads TGTGCCAGCAGACCCCAGGGGGCGGATGGCACTGAAGCTTTCTTT. This codes for CASRPQGADGTEAFF.

The V and J genes are TRBV5-6 and TRBJ1-1; the match to TRBD1 covers 7 bases. V lost 4 bases and J lost 0; bases outside the gene matches: 12. The CDR3 has 17 amino acids. Germline-derived CDR1 and CDR2 are SGHDT and YYEEEE. The DNA for the CDR3 is TGTGCCAGCAGCCCCACGGACAGGCCGCAAATGAACACTGAAGCTTTCTTT. This translates into CASSPTDRPQMNTEAFF. Complete variable domain (other parts from reference TRBV5-6 and TRBJ1-1): DAGVTQSPTHLIKTRGQQVTLRCSPKSGHDTVSWYQQALGQGPQFIFQYYEEEERQRGNFPDRFSGHQFPNYSSELNVNALLLGDSALYLCASSPTDRPQMNTEAFFGQGTRLTVV.

The chain has TRBV7-9 and TRBJ1-1; TRBD1 matches 10 bases. This CDR3 region has 14 residues. V was clipped by 5 bases and J by 3 bases; unmatched bases: 3. Germline CDR1 reads SEHNR; CDR2 reads FQNEAQ (reference sequence). The DNA of the CDR3 is TGTGCCAGCAGCCCCGGACAGGGGGACACTGAAGCTTTCTTT. Amino acid sequence: CASSPGQGDTEAFF.

The gene calls are TRBV6-5 and TRBJ2-1, with D tentatively TRBD2 (6 bases). The germline V gene encodes CDR1 MNHEY and CDR2 SVGAGI. The CDR3 totals 16 residues. Trimming cost V 2 bases and J 10 bases, with 21 bases left between them. The CDR3 region is CASSYHGSGVVGEQFF. The CDR3 DNA reads as TGTGCCAGCAGTTACCACGGGAGCGGAGTTGTAGGAGAGCAGTTCTTC.

V gene TRBV6-5 combines with J gene TRBJ1-1; D remains unclear. Germline loops: CDR1 MNHEY, CDR2 SVGAGI. The CDR3 sequence is 11 residues long. Between the trimmed V and J ends, which lost 6 bases and 4 bases, there was a span of 6 bases. The DNA for the CDR3 is TGTGCCAGCAGCGGAGGCACTGAAGCTTTCTTT. Translating it yields CASSGGTEAFF.

The J gene is TRBJ2-5, the V gene TRBV7-9; a weak D match, TRBD2 (6 bases). V was cut by 8 bases and J by 4 bases, with 11 bases left in between. This CDR3 region has 12 residues. Looked up from germline, CDR1 is SEHNR and CDR2 is FQNEAQ (reference sequence). DNA of the CDR3: TGTGCCAGCCGTCGCGGGGTAGAGACCCAGTACTTC. The encoded protein is CASRRGVETQYF.

This clone was observed once. This chain connects TRBV7-9 to TRBJ2-7; D uncertain. Trimming took off 3 bases at V and 1 base at J, with 7 bases between the two ends. CDR3 length: 13 residues. The germline gives CDR1 SEHNR, CDR2 FQNEAQ (reference sequence). The CDR3 coding sequence is TGTGCCAGCAGCTTGGTCCAGTCCTACGAGCAGTACTTC. This gives the protein CASSLVQSYEQYF.

The V call is TRBV4-1, the J call TRBJ2-1; 9 nucleotides agree with TRBD2. This CDR3 has 16 amino acids. CDR1 is MGHRA, CDR2 YSYEKL, per germline. With V trimmed by 0 bases and J by 8 bases, 8 bases remained unmatched. CDR3 sequence reads: CASSQEGGRVPHEQFF. Written as DNA, the CDR3 is TGCGCCAGCAGCCAAGAGGGCGGGAGGGTCCCCCATGAGCAGTTCTTC.

CDR3 in amino acids: CASSLSTGSTDTQYF. The CDR3 coding sequence is TGTGCCAGCAGCCTGTCGACAGGGAGTACAGATACGCAGTATTTT. This sequence joins TRBV5-4 and TRBJ2-3; the match to TRBD1 covers 7 bases. The CDR3 length is 15 residues. Unmatched junction bases numbered 8, after V lost 4 bases and J lost 3 bases. In germline, CDR1 is SGHNT, CDR2 YYREEE (reference sequence).

This clone is a singleton in its sample. Distinct nucleotide sequences in the sample also encode this CDR3. The chain recombines TRBV27 with TRBJ2-7; 8 nucleotides align to TRBD1. The CDR3 consists of 18 residues. V lost 8 bases, J lost 4 bases, and 22 bases stayed unmatched. Germline V CDR1 and CDR2: MNHEY, SMNVEV (reference sequence). The CDR3 here is CASPHRDRPREGVYEQYF. CDR3 nucleotides: TGTGCCAGCCCTCACCGGGACAGGCCCCGAGAAGGTGTATACGAGCAGTACTTC.

CDR3 nucleotide sequence: TGTGCCTGGAAACCGGGAGCCTACAATGAGCAGTTCTTC. This codes for CAWKPGAYNEQFF. The chain links TRBV30 to TRBJ2-1; tentatively, D is TRBD2 (6 bases). In germline, CDR1 is GTSNPN, CDR2 SVGIG (reference sequence). V was cut by 4 bases and J by 2 bases, with 9 bases left in between. CDR3 length: 13 residues.

This sequence joins TRBV2 and TRBJ1-2; no clear D. Germline V lookup: CDR1 SNHLY, CDR2 FYNNEI. The CDR3 consists of 13 residues. The germline V and J ends were trimmed by 4 bases and 3 bases, with 9 bases remaining between them. The CDR3 DNA reads TGTGCCAGCAGTGGGACTCTGGACTATGGCTACACCTTC. This gives the protein CASSGTLDYGYTF.

This clone has only a few counts. The chain links TRBV4-1 to TRBJ1-2; D not certain. Germline loops: CDR1 MGHRA, CDR2 YSYEKL. With 1 base removed from V and 5 bases from J, the gap between germline ends came to 17 bases. CDR3 length: 16 residues. The DNA of the CDR3 is TGCGCCAGCAGCCAAGGTTTGTGGCCTCGGGGATATGGCTACACCTTC. It yields the protein CASSQGLWPRGYGYTF.

V usage is TRBV30 and J usage is TRBJ1-2; D perhaps matches TRBD1 (6 bases). V shed 5 bases and J shed 4 bases, with 14 bases lying between them. The length of the CDR3 is 13 residues. CDR1 GTSNPN and CDR2 SVGIG come from the germline V gene (reference sequence). For the CDR3, the DNA is TGTGCCTGGGATTGGGGGGGCGGCTATGGCTACACCTTC. This gives the protein CAWDWGGGYGYTF.

This rearrangement joins TRBV29-1 to TRBJ2-1; weak D call: TRBD1 (6 bases). Deletions cut 5 bases from V and 2 bases from J, with 16 bases between. This CDR3 contains 15 residues. Germline V CDR1 and CDR2: SQVTM, ANQGSEA. CDR3 region: CSVRQVTVTYNEQFF. The CDR3, as DNA: TGCAGCGTTAGACAGGTTACGGTAACCTACAATGAGCAGTTCTTC.

V gene TRBV28 combines with J gene TRBJ1-1; D unclear. Looked up from germline, CDR1 is MDHEN and CDR2 is SYDVKM. This CDR3 region has 14 residues. V gave up 3 bases and J gave up 3 bases, with 11 bases separating them. CDR3 DNA: TGTGCCAGCAGTTTGAGCCTCCCTCACACTGAAGCTTTCTTT. Encoded protein: CASSLSLPHTEAFF.

The chain is built from TRBV6-2 or TRBV6-3 and TRBJ1-2, with D unclear. Trimming removed 2 bases at V and 8 bases at J, with 24 bases between. There are 17 residues in the CDR3. Per germline, CDR1 MNHEY and CDR2 SVGEGT. DNA for the CDR3: TGTGCCAGCAGTTACACTCCTGGAGGAATGAGACCGGGAGGCTACACCTTC. It translates to CASSYTPGGMRPGGYTF.

The rearrangement joins TRBV30 to TRBJ1-5; 7 bases agree with TRBD1. V lost 2 bases to trimming and J lost 6 bases; unmatched junction nucleotides: 10. The germline CDR1 and CDR2 sequences are GTSNPN and SVGIG (reference sequence). This CDR3 comprises 15 residues. The CDR3 sequence: CAWSPGTDLRQPQHF. The DNA of the CDR3 is TGTGCCTGGAGTCCCGGGACAGATCTCCGTCAGCCCCAGCATTTT.

CDR3 amino acids: CASSYPFRGYEQYF. As DNA, the CDR3 is TGTGCCAGCAGTTACCCCTTTAGGGGCTACGAGCAGTACTTC. The V call is TRBV6-2 or TRBV6-3, the J call TRBJ2-7; maybe TRBD1 (5 bases). Looked up from germline, CDR1 is MNHEY and CDR2 is SVGEGT. There are 14 residues in the CDR3. V shed 2 bases and J shed 3 bases, with 11 bases lying between them.

The chain employs TRBV11-3 and TRBJ1-5; D possibly corresponds to TRBD1 (6 bases). Trimming took 8 bases from V and 5 from J, leaving 7 bases between them. Germline assignment: CDR1 SGHNT and CDR2 YENEEA. The CDR3 is 11 residues long. CDR3 sequence reads: CASPGDQPQHF. The CDR3 bases are TGTGCCAGCCCAGGGGATCAGCCCCAGCATTTT. Together with reference TRBV11-3 and TRBJ1-5, the CDR3 gives the full variable domain: EAGVVQSPRYKIIEKKQPVAFWCNPISGHNTLYWYLQNLGQGPELLIRYENEEAVDDSQLPKDRFSAERLKGVDSTLKIQPAELGDSAVYLCASPGDQPQHFGDGTRLSIL.

The rearrangement links TRBV6-4 to TRBJ2-1; possible D gene TRBD1, 5 bases. Per the germline V gene, CDR1 is MRHNA and CDR2 is SNTAGT. Trimming left V 5 bases short and J 6 bases short, with 11 bases between. This CDR3 has 13 residues. CDR3 DNA sequence: TGTGCCAGCAGTCAGGACACCCTCAATGAGCAGTTCTTC. Protein product: CASSQDTLNEQFF.

V is TRBV11-3 and J is TRBJ2-7; a possible D gene is TRBD1 (5 bases). Germline CDR1 reads SGHNT; CDR2 reads YENEEA. Trimming removed 5 bases from V and 4 bases from J, with 12 bases in between. The length of the CDR3 is 13 residues. CDR3 in amino acids: CASSRGWGYEQYF. CDR3 DNA sequence: TGTGCCAGCAGCAGGGGATGGGGATACGAGCAGTACTTC.

V usage is TRBV28 and J usage is TRBJ2-3; the D gene is possibly TRBD1 (6 bases). CDR1 MDHEN and CDR2 SYDVKM come from the germline V gene. The V end was cut by 3 bases, the J end by 5 bases, with 12 bases between. The CDR3 extends over 14 amino acids. DNA of the CDR3: TGTGCCAGCAGTTTTTACAGGGCGGAAGATACGCAGTATTTT. Amino acid sequence: CASSFYRAEDTQYF.

This chain joins TRBV25-1 and TRBJ2-7, with 8 positions matching TRBD1. The CDR3 covers 14 residues. J gave up 2 bases and V 6 bases, and 6 bases lay outside the gene matches. Per germline, CDR1 MGHDK and CDR2 SYGVNS. In DNA form, the CDR3 reads TGTGCCAGCAGCCCACAGGGGGTTGCCTACGAGCAGTACTTC. This encodes CASSPQGVAYEQYF.

The rearrangement joins TRBV11-2 to TRBJ2-7, with a possible D match to TRBD2 (6 bases). Germline V gene data show CDR1 as SGHAT and CDR2 as FQNNGV. The length of the CDR3 is 13 residues. Trimming removed 6 bases from V and 7 bases from J, with 16 bases in between. The DNA of the CDR3 is TGTGCCAGCAGTTCCCTCGGGGCGGGGGAGCAGTACTTC. Its translation is CASSSLGAGEQYF.

This clone was seen just once. This chain connects TRBV19 to TRBJ2-3; D is ambiguous. This CDR3 has 14 amino acids. V lost 6 bases and J 1 base, leaving 11 bases between the germline ends. CDR1 is LNHDA and CDR2 is SQIVND in the germline V gene (reference sequence). CDR3 nucleotide sequence: TGTGCCAGTAGCTTTACGGCGGGCACAGATACGCAGTATTTT. Its protein product is CASSFTAGTDTQYF.

The chain couples TRBV3-1 (or the pseudogene TRBV3-2) to TRBJ1-2; possibly TRBD1 for D (6 bases). The length of the CDR3 is 15 residues. Germline assignment: CDR1 LGHDT and CDR2 YNNKEL (reference sequence). V was pared by 0 bases and J by 2 bases, with 10 bases between. The chain's CDR3 is CASSQEAGANYGYTF. In DNA, the CDR3 is TGTGCCAGCAGCCAAGAGGCAGGGGCGAACTATGGCTACACCTTC.

This clone was observed once. The chain couples TRBV29-1 to TRBJ2-7; TRBD1 matches 9 bases. This CDR3 has 13 residues. Germline loops: CDR1 SQVTM, CDR2 ANQGSEA. The junction had 2 bases not matched to a gene; V was cut back by 5 bases and J by 0 bases. The CDR3 loop reads CSVRTGASYEQYF. CDR3 DNA: TGCAGCGTTCGGACAGGGGCCTCCTACGAGCAGTACTTC.